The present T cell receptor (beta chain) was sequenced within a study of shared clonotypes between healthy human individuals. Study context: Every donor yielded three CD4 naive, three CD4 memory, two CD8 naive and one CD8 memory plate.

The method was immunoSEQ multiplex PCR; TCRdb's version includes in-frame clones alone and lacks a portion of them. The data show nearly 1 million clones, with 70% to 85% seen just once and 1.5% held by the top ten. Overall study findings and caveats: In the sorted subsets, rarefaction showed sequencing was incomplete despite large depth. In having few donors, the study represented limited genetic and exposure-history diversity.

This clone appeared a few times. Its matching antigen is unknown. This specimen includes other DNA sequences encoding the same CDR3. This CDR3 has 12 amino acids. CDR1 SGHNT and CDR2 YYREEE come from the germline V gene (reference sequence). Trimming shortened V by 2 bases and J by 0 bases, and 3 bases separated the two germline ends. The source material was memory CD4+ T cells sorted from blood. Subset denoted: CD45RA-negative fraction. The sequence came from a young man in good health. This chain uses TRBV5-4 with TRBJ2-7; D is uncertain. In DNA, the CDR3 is TGTGCCAGCAGCTTTAACTCCTACGAGCAGTACTTC. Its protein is CASSFNSYEQYF.